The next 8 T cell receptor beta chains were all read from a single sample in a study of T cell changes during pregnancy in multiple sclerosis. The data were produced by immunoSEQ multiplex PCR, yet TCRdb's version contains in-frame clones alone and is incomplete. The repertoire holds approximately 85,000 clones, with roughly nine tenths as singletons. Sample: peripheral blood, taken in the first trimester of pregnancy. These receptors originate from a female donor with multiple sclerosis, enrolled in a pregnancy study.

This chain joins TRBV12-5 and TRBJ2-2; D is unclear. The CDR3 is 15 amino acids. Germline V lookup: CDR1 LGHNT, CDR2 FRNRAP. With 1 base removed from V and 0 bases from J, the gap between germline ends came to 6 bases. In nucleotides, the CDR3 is TGTGCTAGTGGTTTGGGCTCGGCGAACACCGGGGAGCTGTTTTTT. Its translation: CASGLGSANTGELFF. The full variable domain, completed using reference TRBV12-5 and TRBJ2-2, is DARVTQTPRHKVTEMGQEVTMRCQPILGHNTVFWYRQTMMQGLELLAYFRNRAPLDDSGMPKDRFSAEMPDATLATLKIQPSEPRDSAVYFCASGLGSANTGELFFGEGSRLTVL.

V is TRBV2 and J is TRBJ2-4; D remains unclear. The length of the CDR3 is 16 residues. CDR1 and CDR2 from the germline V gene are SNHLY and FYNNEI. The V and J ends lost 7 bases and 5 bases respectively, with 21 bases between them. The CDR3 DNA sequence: TGTGCCAGCACCATAACCCTGGGCTTCCTTGAAAACATTCAGTACTTC. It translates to CASTITLGFLENIQYF.

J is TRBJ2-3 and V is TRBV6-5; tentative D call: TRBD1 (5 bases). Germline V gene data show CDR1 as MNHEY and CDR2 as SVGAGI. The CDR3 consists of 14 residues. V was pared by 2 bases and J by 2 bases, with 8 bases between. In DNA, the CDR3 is TGTGCCAGCAGTTACACAGGCGTCACAGATACGCAGTATTTT. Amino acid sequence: CASSYTGVTDTQYF.

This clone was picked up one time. Here the CDR3 reads CASSVDPGVETQYF. In nucleotides, the CDR3 is TGTGCCAGCAGCGTAGATCCAGGTGTAGAGACCCAGTACTTC. V and J are TRBV9 and TRBJ2-5; D is unclear. Trimming removed 0 bases at V and 4 bases at J, with 10 bases between. This CDR3 has 14 amino acids. Germline assignment: CDR1 SGDLS and CDR2 YYNGEE.

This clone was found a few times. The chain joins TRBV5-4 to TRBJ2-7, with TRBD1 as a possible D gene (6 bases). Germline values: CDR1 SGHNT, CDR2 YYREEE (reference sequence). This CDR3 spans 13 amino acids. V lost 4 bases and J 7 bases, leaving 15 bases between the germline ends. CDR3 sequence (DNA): TGTGCCAGCAGCCCCAGGGACATTAGGGAGCAGTACTTC. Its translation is CASSPRDIREQYF.

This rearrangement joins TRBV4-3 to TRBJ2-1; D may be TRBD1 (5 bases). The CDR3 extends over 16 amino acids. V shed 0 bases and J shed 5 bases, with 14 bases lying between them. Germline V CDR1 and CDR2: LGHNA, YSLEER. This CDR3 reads CASSQDSTGYDNEQFF. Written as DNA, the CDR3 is TGCGCCAGCAGCCAAGATTCAACAGGCTATGACAATGAGCAGTTCTTC.

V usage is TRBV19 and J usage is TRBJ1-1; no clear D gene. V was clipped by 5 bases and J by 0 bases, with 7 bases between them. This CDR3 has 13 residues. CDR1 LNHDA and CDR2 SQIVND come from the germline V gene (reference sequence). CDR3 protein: CASSGQMNTEAFF. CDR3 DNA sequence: TGTGCCAGTAGTGGCCAGATGAACACTGAAGCTTTCTTT.

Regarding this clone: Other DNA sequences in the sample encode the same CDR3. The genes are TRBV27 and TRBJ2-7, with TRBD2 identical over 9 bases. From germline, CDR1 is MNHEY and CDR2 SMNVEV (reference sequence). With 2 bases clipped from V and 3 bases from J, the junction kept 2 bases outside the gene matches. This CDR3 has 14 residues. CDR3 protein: CASSLLAGNYEQYF. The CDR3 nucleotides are TGTGCCAGCAGTTTACTAGCGGGAAACTACGAGCAGTACTTC.